This T cell receptor beta chain was found in a study of CD8 T cells in ankylosing spondylitis. Study-level findings and limits: Peripheral blood samples showed relatively rare disease-linked clones, and these clones were CD8+. Significantly higher representation of disease-linked clones was reported for matched ankylosing spondylitis synovial fluid. Ankylosing spondylitis blood appeared to be characterized by a TCR beta motif of 8 or 9 highly homologous variants.

This clonotype turned up a few times. The antigen is not known. TCRdb analysed the 5' RACE reads with MiXCR anew, one entry per CDR3 protein. This sample has about 220,000 distinct CDR3 sequences, with roughly a tenth found just once. This CDR3 is built from 18 residues. Trimming stripped 4 bases from V and 2 bases from J, with 23 bases between. CDR1 and CDR2 from the germline V gene are SGHRS and YFSETQ. The sequencing input was blood, either unsorted or a sorted T cell fraction (not recorded which). This TCR was sampled from a male donor with ankylosing spondylitis or in good health (not recorded which). The chain combines TRBV5-1 with TRBJ2-3; possibly TRBD2 for D (6 bases). The CDR3 is CASSLEGRGGLFTDTQYF. CDR3 in DNA: TGCGCCAGCAGCCTGGAGGGTCGGGGAGGACTTTTCACAGATACGCAGTATTTT. The full variable domain, rest sourced from reference TRBV5-1 and TRBJ2-3, is KAGVTQTPRYLIKTRGQQVTLSCSPISGHRSVSWYQQTPGQGLQFLFEYFSETQRNKGNFPGRFSGRQFSNSRSEMNVSTLELGDSALYLCASSLEGRGGLFTDTQYFGPGTRLTVL.